The 17 T cell receptor beta chains below were found in one sample sequenced in a study of regulatory T cells in long-lasting Graves disease. Investigators prepared the TCR beta libraries by applying iRepertoire HTBI primers and Arm-PCR of CDR3 regions. TCRdb redid the calling of the multiplex PCR reads with MiXCR, one entry per CDR3 protein. The sample holds roughly 350,000 distinct CDR3 sequences, approximately 16% seen once. Time point specified: newly diagnosed GD, antithyroid drugs for less than 3 months. With RNA extracted from PBMCs as input, the TCR library was made. The same data also went into a second study, on T cells in Graves' hyperthyroidism and ophthalmopathy.

The specimen comprised peripheral blood mononuclear cells (PBMCs), sampled at new diagnosis, from a patient treated with antithyroid drugs. The receptors here all came from a man aged 40-50 years with Graves disease.

The chain is built from TRBV5-1 and TRBJ1-1; D is possibly TRBD1 (5 bases). The CDR3 has 17 residues. V lost 0 bases, J lost 3 bases, and 18 bases lay in between. Germline-derived CDR1 and CDR2 are SGHRS and YFSETQ. The CDR3, as DNA: TGCGCCAGCAGCTTGGCCCCCTTATCGACAGACCACACTGAAGCTTTCTTT. Translation gives CASSLAPLSTDHTEAFF.

About this clonotype itself: It is likely a read error: a sequence one base away is far more abundant. The CDR3 does not end in the conserved phenylalanine or tryptophan, so this is likely a read error. The CDR3 nucleotides are TGTGCCAGCAGCGCAACAGATACGCAGTATCTT. Translated, it gives CASSATDTQYL. The V call is TRBV5-6, the J call TRBJ2-3; D is ambiguous. Per the germline V gene, CDR1 is SGHDT and CDR2 is YYEEEE. This CDR3 has 11 residues. Trimming took 4 bases from V and 3 from J, leaving 3 bases between them.

This clonotype occurred a few times. CDR3 nucleotide sequence: TGTGCCAGCAGCAGGTCCTGGGGAGGGAACGGGTTCTATGAGCAGTTCTTC. Amino acid sequence: CASSRSWGGNGFYEQFF. The rearrangement joins TRBV5-6 to TRBJ2-1; 7 bases align to TRBD2. Germline loops: CDR1 SGHDT, CDR2 YYEEEE. The CDR3 covers 17 residues. Unmatched junction bases numbered 18, after V lost 4 bases and J lost 8 bases.

This clonotype was detected many times. V gene TRBV11-2 combines with J gene TRBJ2-7, with 9 bases lining up with TRBD1. Germline assignment: CDR1 SGHAT and CDR2 FQNNGV. With 8 bases clipped from V and 3 bases from J, the junction kept 8 bases outside the gene matches. The CDR3 length is 14 residues. The CDR3, as DNA: TGTGCCAGCCACCGACCGGGACAGGGCTACGAGCAGTACTTC. Translating gives CASHRPGQGYEQYF.

A few counts support this clonotype. CDR3 sequence (DNA): TGTGCCAGCAGCCCTCGGAGGACCTTAGATCAGCCCCAGCATTTT. Amino acids: CASSPRRTLDQPQHF. The chain has TRBV6-2 or TRBV6-3 and TRBJ1-5; D unresolved. V was cut by 6 bases and J by 5 bases, with 17 bases left in between. CDR3 length: 15 amino acids. Germline V gene sequence: CDR1 MNHEY, CDR2 SVGEGT.

This clonotype was counted many times. The chain joins TRBV11-3 to TRBJ1-2; D unresolved. The CDR3 extends over 14 amino acids. Germline V gene sequence: CDR1 SGHNT, CDR2 YENEEA. Trimming took 0 bases from V and 4 from J, leaving 9 bases between them. CDR3 in DNA: TGTGCCAGCAGCTTAGATGCCACTCTCTATGGCTACACCTTC. Translation gives CASSLDATLYGYTF.

This clonotype was counted a single time. The chain uses TRBV30 and TRBJ1-3; D is uncertain. CDR1 GTSNPN and CDR2 SVGIG come from the germline V gene (reference sequence). Trimming stripped 1 base from V and 0 bases from J, with 4 bases between. The CDR3 runs 13 residues. In DNA form, the CDR3 reads TGTGCCTGGAGTGGAATCTCTGGAAACACCATATATTTT. It encodes CAWSGISGNTIYF.

J is TRBJ2-7 and V is TRBV7-9; a weak D match, TRBD2 (6 bases). The V end lost 5 bases, the J end lost 0 bases, and 11 bases lay between the germline ends. This CDR3 contains 14 residues. Per germline, CDR1 SEHNR and CDR2 FQNEAQ (reference sequence). In nucleotides, the CDR3 is TGTGCCAGCAGCCCCGGGAGCAACTCCTACGAGCAGTACTTC. It encodes CASSPGSNSYEQYF.

In this sample, this clonotype turned up many times. The genes are TRBV18 and TRBJ2-1, with TRBD2 identical over 12 bases. The V gene end was trimmed by 3 bases and the J gene end by 8 bases; junction bases not matched to a gene: 5. The CDR3 contains 15 residues. Germline V gene sequence: CDR1 KGHSH, CDR2 LQKENI. The CDR3 DNA follows: TGTGCCAGCTCACCCCTAGCGGGGGGGCGAGATGAGCAGTTCTTC. Translation gives CASSPLAGGRDEQFF.

This chain links TRBV5-1 with TRBJ2-5; 9 bases fit TRBD2. Germline V lookup: CDR1 SGHRS, CDR2 YFSETQ. This CDR3 is built from 15 residues. V trimming: 2 bases; J trimming: 5 bases; junction bases outside the gene matches: 7. The CDR3: CASSFSGGPRETQYF. In DNA, the CDR3 is TGCGCCAGCAGCTTTAGCGGGGGCCCACGGGAGACCCAGTACTTC.

This clonotype came up a few times. J is TRBJ2-1 and V is TRBV30; 11 bases align to TRBD2. Germline loops: CDR1 GTSNPN, CDR2 SVGIG (reference sequence). The V segment lost 5 bases and the J segment 8 bases; nucleotides outside the gene matches: 11. CDR3 length: 15 amino acids. CDR3 coding DNA: TGTGCCTGGGACTATAGCGGGGGGGATTTACATGAGCAGTTCTTC. Translated, it gives CAWDYSGGDLHEQFF. The entire variable domain, with the rest obtained from reference TRBV30 and TRBJ2-1, is as follows: SQTIHQWPATLVQPVGSPLSLECTVEGTSNPNLYWYRQAAGRGLQLLFYSVGIGQISSEVPQNLSASRPQDRQFILSSKKLLLSDSGFYLCAWDYSGGDLHEQFFGPGTRLTVL.

V is TRBV29-1 and J is TRBJ1-1; no firm D call. This CDR3 has 15 residues. Trimming pared 1 base from V and 0 bases from J, leaving 12 bases between. In germline, CDR1 is SQVTM, CDR2 ANQGSEA. The CDR3 nucleotides are TGCAGCGTTGAAGGTCGAGACGGCATGAACACTGAAGCTTTCTTT. It is translated as CSVEGRDGMNTEAFF.

The rearrangement joins TRBV6-5 to TRBJ1-2; the match to TRBD1 covers 7 bases. Germline values: CDR1 MNHEY, CDR2 SVGAGI. The CDR3 totals 14 residues. Trimming removed 2 bases from V and 4 bases from J; junction bases left unmatched: 4. The CDR3 reads CASSYGQAAYGYTF. As DNA, the CDR3 is TGTGCCAGCAGTTACGGACAGGCAGCCTATGGCTACACCTTC.

This clonotype has ten or more counts. The chain carries TRBV5-8 and TRBJ2-5; no clear D gene. Looked up from germline, CDR1 is SGHTS and CDR2 is YDEGEE. Trimming cost V 0 bases and J 5 bases, with 8 bases left between them. The CDR3 loop spans 13 amino acids. The CDR3 reads CASSLGQTETQYF. In DNA, the CDR3 is TGTGCCAGCAGCTTGGGGCAGACGGAGACCCAGTACTTC. The full variable domain, its missing parts supplied by reference TRBV5-8 and TRBJ2-5, is EAGVTQSPTHLIKTRGQQATLRCSPISGHTSVYWYQQALGLGLQFLLWYDEGEERNRGNFPPRFSGRQFPNYSSELNVNALELEDSALYLCASSLGQTETQYFGPGTRLLVL.

This clonotype was counted at least ten times. V is TRBV10-3 and J is TRBJ1-3, with a tentative D call TRBD1 (6 bases). This CDR3 contains 13 residues. Trimming removed 7 bases from V and 4 bases from J, with 11 bases in between. CDR1 and CDR2 from the germline V gene are ENHRY and SYGVKD. The CDR3, as DNA: TGTGCCATCACTGCGGGGACAGGAAACACCATATATTTT. This gives the protein CAITAGTGNTIYF.

A few counts support this clonotype. The chain recombines TRBV5-1 with TRBJ2-3; 12 bases align to TRBD1. J gave up 4 bases and V 4 bases, and 7 bases lay outside the gene matches. Germline CDR1 reads SGHRS; CDR2 reads YFSETQ. This CDR3 has 16 amino acids. The CDR3 spells CASSPTGQGAADTQYF. The CDR3, as DNA: TGCGCCAGCAGCCCTACGGGACAGGGGGCTGCAGATACGCAGTATTTT.

The V call is TRBV11-1, the J call TRBJ2-4; 9 bases line up with TRBD2. The DNA end is a closer match to TRBJ2-1, so the J assignment may be wrong. Looked up from germline, CDR1 is SGHAT and CDR2 is FQDESV (reference sequence). The CDR3 consists of 14 residues. The CDR3 loop is CASSEEAGGYEQFF. CDR3 sequence (DNA): TGTGCCAGCAGTGAGGAAGCGGGGGGTTATGAGCAGTTCTTC.